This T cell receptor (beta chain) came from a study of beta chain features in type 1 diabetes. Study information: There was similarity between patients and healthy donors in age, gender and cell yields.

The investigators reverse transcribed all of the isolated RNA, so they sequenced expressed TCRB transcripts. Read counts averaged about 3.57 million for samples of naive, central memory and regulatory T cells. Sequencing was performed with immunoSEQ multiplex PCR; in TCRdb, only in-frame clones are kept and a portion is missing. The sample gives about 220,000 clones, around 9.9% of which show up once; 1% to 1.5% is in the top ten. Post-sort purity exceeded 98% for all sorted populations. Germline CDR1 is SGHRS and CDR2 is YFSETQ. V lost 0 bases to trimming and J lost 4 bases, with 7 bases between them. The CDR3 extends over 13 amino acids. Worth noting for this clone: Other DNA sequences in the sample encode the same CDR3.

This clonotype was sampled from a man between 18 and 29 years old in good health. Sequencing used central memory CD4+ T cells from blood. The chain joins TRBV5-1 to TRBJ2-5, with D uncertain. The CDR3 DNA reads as TGCGCCAGCAGCTTGGCCCCACTAGAGACCCAGTACTTC. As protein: CASSLAPLETQYF. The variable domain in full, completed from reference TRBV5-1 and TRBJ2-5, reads KAGVTQTPRYLIKTRGQQVTLSCSPISGHRSVSWYQQTPGQGLQFLFEYFSETQRNKGNFPGRFSGRQFSNSRSEMNVSTLELGDSALYLCASSLAPLETQYFGPGTRLLVL.